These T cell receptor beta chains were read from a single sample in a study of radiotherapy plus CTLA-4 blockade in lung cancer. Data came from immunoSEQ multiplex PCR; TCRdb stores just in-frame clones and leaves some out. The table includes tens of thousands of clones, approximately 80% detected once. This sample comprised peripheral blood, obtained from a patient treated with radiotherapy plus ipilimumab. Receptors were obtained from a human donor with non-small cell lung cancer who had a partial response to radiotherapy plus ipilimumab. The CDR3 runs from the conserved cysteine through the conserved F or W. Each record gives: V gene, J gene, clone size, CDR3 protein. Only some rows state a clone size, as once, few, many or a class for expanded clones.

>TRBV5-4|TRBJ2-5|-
CASSSTPGTAPGETQYF
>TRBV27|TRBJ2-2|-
CASSLLNTGELFF
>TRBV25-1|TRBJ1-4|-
CASSEERQGREKLFF
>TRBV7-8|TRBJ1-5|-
CASSPYNTGANQPQHF
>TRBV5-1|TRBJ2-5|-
CASSLDGQLQETQYF
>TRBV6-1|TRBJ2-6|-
CASSEVGGFSGANVLTF
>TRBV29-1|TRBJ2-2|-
CSVQRTGNTGELFF
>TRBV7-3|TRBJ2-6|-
CASSQTDSGANVLTF
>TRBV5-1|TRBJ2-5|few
CASSPTSGGETQYF
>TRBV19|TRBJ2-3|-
CASSSRTSRFRTDTQYF
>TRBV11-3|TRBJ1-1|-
CAPWDTYRWTEAFF
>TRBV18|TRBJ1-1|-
CASSPSGVGWAEAFF
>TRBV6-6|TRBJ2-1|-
CASSYSKIDTNEQFF
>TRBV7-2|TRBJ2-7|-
CASSLANGYEQYF
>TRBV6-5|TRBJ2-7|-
CASIWTSGGPYEQYF
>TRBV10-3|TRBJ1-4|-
CAISAGQGGTNEKLFF
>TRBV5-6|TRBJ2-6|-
CASSLGRAPGANVLTF
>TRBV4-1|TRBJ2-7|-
CASSQEGRRSSYEQYF
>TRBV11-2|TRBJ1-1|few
CASSLGDRGPTEAFF
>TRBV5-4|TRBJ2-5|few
CATLPGPGRETQYF
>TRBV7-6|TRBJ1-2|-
CASSMGQGVDGYTF
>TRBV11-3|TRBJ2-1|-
CASSLDHPRGQFF
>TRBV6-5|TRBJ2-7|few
CASSYATGSPNEQYF
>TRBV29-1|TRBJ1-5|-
CSVGQGDGNQPQHF
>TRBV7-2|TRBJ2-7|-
CASRAGQGSYEQYF
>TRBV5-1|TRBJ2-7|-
CASSQDSVSYEQYF
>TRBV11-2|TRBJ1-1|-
CASSLVGPAGTEAFF
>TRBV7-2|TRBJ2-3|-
CASSFAGTTDTQYF
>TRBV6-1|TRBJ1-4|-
CASSRQGRIEKLFF
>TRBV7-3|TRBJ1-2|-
CASSLTGGYGYTF
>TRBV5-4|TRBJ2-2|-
CASSYNRGTGELFF
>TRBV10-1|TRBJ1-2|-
CASSESLQNYGYTF
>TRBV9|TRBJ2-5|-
CASSVGTGELETQYF
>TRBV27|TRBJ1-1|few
CASGYRVNTEAFF
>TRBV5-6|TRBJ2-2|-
CASSLGLAPANTGELFF
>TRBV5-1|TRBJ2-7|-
CASSPEAKTYEQYF
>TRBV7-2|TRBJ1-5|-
CASSLGLGQGQPQHF
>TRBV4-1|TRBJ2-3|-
CASSQSPDTQYF
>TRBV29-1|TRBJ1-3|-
CSVVRQAGNTIYF
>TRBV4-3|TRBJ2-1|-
CASSQDWTGGPHEQFF